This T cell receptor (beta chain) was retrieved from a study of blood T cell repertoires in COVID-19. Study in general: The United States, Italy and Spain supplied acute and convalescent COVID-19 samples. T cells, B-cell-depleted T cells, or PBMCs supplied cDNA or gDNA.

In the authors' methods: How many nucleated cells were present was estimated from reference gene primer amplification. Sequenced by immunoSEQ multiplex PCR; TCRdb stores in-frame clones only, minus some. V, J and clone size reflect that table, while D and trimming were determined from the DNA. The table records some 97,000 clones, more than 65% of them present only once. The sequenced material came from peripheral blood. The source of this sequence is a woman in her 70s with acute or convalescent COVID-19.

This CDR3 reads CASSLGLAQETQYF. CDR3 nucleotides: TGTGCCAGCAGCCTAGGACTAGCCCAAGAGACCCAGTACTTC. J is TRBJ2-5 and V is TRBV2, with 8 bases matching TRBD2. J was trimmed by 1 base and V by 6 bases; bases with no gene match: 4. There are 14 residues in the CDR3. Germline V gene lookup returns CDR1 SNHLY and CDR2 FYNNEI.